This T cell receptor beta chain was recovered during a study of blood T cells in healthy people across ages. Study-level points and caveats: Any changes in expanded clonotypes were possibly confounded, as donor CMV status remained unknown.

With a J-beta primer mix and a sample-barcoded 5' primer, a second PCR ran roughly 6 to 12 cycles. Tagging of each cDNA molecule was performed by a template-switch adaptor with 12 random nucleotides. Each CDR3 protein is one row after TCRdb ran MiXCR on the 5' RACE reads. The profile shows about 1,400,000 distinct CDR3 sequences, 45% to 70% of them singletons. Donors each provided approximately 9.6 milliliters of peripheral blood. A minimum of 6 micrograms of total RNA was extracted per sample. A remark on this clonotype: What it binds is not known.

The CDR3 consists of 13 residues. Trimming took off 10 bases at V and 0 bases at J, with 13 bases between the two ends. Germline V gives CDR1 MNHEY, CDR2 SVGAGI. The chain has TRBV6-5 and TRBJ2-7, with a tentative D call TRBD1 (6 bases). This sequence was found in a man aged 18 to 30 in good health. Input material: blood. The CDR3 nucleotides are TGTGCCACCCCGACAGGAACCTCCTACGAGCAGTACTTC. Its protein is CATPTGTSYEQYF.